The 28 T cell receptor beta chains below come from one sample, sequenced in a study of shared clonotypes between healthy human individuals. Some clones are missing from TCRdb's copy, which holds only in-frame ones; the method was immunoSEQ multiplex PCR. The table includes approximately 330,000 clones, around 79% detected once. Material: memory CD4+ T cells sorted from blood. Subset meaning: CD45RA-negative fraction. These TCRs come from a man aged 30-40 years in good health.

This CDR3 is CASTLSVEMSEQYF. CDR3 nucleotide sequence: TGTGCCAGCACCCTCAGCGTGGAGATGAGCGAGCAGTACTTC. The V gene is TRBV28, the J gene TRBJ2-7, with D hard to call. The germline V gene encodes CDR1 MDHEN and CDR2 SYDVKM. Trimming stripped 7 bases from V and 6 bases from J, with 19 bases between. This CDR3 region has 14 residues.

The rearrangement links TRBV7-6 to TRBJ2-5, with TRBD1 matching over 8 bases. This CDR3 comprises 15 residues. After removal of 6 bases from V and 1 base from J, the junction contained 7 bases not matched to a gene. Germline V gene lookup returns CDR1 SGHVS and CDR2 FNYEAQ. CDR3: CASSLDRVFQETQYF. CDR3 coding DNA: TGTGCCAGCAGTTTGGACAGGGTGTTCCAAGAGACCCAGTACTTC.

The chain is built from TRBV4-1 and TRBJ2-1, with D perhaps TRBD1 or TRBD2 (5 bases each). The CDR3 covers 14 residues. Germline V lookup: CDR1 MGHRA, CDR2 YSYEKL. Trimming took off 1 base at V and 15 bases at J, with 19 bases between the two ends. The CDR3 nucleotides read TGCGCCAGCAGCCAAGTGGTTGGGGGTTGGAGTGGGTTCTTC. Translating gives CASSQVVGGWSGFF.

In this sample, this clone turned up once. This chain connects TRBV5-1 to TRBJ1-5, with unresolved D. Germline loops: CDR1 SGHRS, CDR2 YFSETQ. V was trimmed by 0 bases and J by 4 bases, leaving 8 bases between them. This CDR3 comprises 14 residues. The CDR3 DNA follows: TGCGCCAGCAGCTTGGACGGGAAGAATCAGCCCCAGCATTTT. Encoded protein: CASSLDGKNQPQHF.

The chain links TRBV18 to TRBJ2-3; the match to TRBD1 covers 7 bases. Per germline, CDR1 KGHSH and CDR2 LQKENI. This CDR3 is built from 14 residues. The junction had 3 bases not matched to a gene; V was cut back by 4 bases and J by 2 bases. CDR3 in amino acids: CASSLQGFTDTQYF. Written as DNA, the CDR3 is TGTGCCAGCTCACTACAGGGGTTCACAGATACGCAGTATTTT.

The CDR3 sequence: CASSRTDLSGANTGELFF. The CDR3, as DNA: TGCGCCAGCAGCCGTACCGACCTTAGCGGCGCGAACACCGGGGAGCTGTTTTTT. The chain joins TRBV4-1 to TRBJ2-2; TRBD2 might be the D (6 bases). This CDR3 has 18 amino acids. The germline CDR1 and CDR2 sequences are MGHRA and YSYEKL. Trimming stripped 4 bases from V and 0 bases from J, with 18 bases between.

V usage is TRBV9 and J usage is TRBJ1-1; D may be TRBD1 (5 bases). Germline lookup yields CDR1 SGDLS and CDR2 YYNGEE. Trimming removed 0 bases from V and 3 bases from J, with 6 bases in between. This CDR3 contains 13 residues. In nucleotides, the CDR3 is TGTGCCAGCAGCGTAGAGGGGTACACTGAAGCTTTCTTT. It translates to CASSVEGYTEAFF.

The chain couples TRBV5-4 to TRBJ2-7; D is unresolved. Germline V lookup: CDR1 SGHNT, CDR2 YYREEE (reference sequence). The germline V and J ends were trimmed by 3 bases and 3 bases, with 13 bases remaining between them. The CDR3 is 14 residues long. The CDR3 sequence is CASSSRADVYEQYF. The CDR3 DNA follows: TGTGCCAGCAGCTCTCGGGCCGACGTCTACGAGCAGTACTTC.

This rearrangement joins TRBV7-8 to TRBJ2-5; the D call may be TRBD1 or TRBD2 (5 bases each). The CDR3 loop spans 17 amino acids. The V gene's germline CDR1 is SGHVS and CDR2 FQNEAQ. V was trimmed by 4 bases and J by 4 bases, leaving 22 bases between them. As DNA, the CDR3 is TGTGCCAGCAGCTCCCGACCGACCAGGGTGGCGGGAGAGACCCAGTACTTC. Translating gives CASSSRPTRVAGETQYF.

V is TRBV7-6 and J is TRBJ1-6; D unresolved. With 1 base removed from V and 10 bases from J, the gap between germline ends came to 14 bases. This CDR3 has 15 amino acids. Germline assignment: CDR1 SGHVS and CDR2 FNYEAQ. In DNA, the CDR3 is TGTGCCAGCAGCTTAGTAGGGTTGGGTGCCTCACCCCTCCACTTT. Translated, it gives CASSLVGLGASPLHF.

This clone has only a few counts. This sequence joins TRBV28 and TRBJ1-1; D ambiguous. This CDR3 is built from 12 residues. The V end was cut by 2 bases, the J end by 10 bases, with 11 bases between. Germline values: CDR1 MDHEN, CDR2 SYDVKM. The CDR3 sequence is CASSLPGSPAFF. Written as DNA, the CDR3 is TGTGCCAGCAGTTTACCGGGAAGTCCAGCTTTCTTT.

This clone was detected only a few times. The chain links TRBV28 to TRBJ1-1; the match to TRBD1 covers 7 bases. CDR1 is MDHEN and CDR2 is SYDVKM in the germline V gene. The CDR3 sequence is 16 residues long. V shed 5 bases, J shed 3 bases, and the junction held 12 bases outside the gene matches. CDR3 loop: CASSPLPAQGDTEAFF. The CDR3 DNA follows: TGTGCCAGCAGTCCCTTGCCGGCTCAGGGGGACACTGAAGCTTTCTTT.

This clone was found a few times. The chain combines TRBV9 with TRBJ2-3; D uncertain. V was trimmed by 4 bases and J by 4 bases, leaving 13 bases between them. Germline assignment: CDR1 SGDLS and CDR2 YYNGEE. The CDR3 has 14 amino acids. Here the CDR3 reads CASSPDPDPDTQYF. The CDR3 DNA reads TGTGCCAGCAGCCCCGACCCGGACCCAGATACGCAGTATTTT. Looking up the rest from reference TRBV9 and TRBJ2-3 gives the full variable domain: DSGVTQTPKHLITATGQRVTLRCSPRSGDLSVYWYQQSLDQGLQFLIQYYNGEERAKGNILERFSAQQFPDLHSELNLSSLELGDSALYFCASSPDPDPDTQYFGPGTRLTVL.

CDR3 amino acids: CASRVQGNTEAFF. The CDR3 bases are TGTGCCAGCAGAGTACAGGGGAACACTGAAGCTTTCTTT. The chain combines TRBV6-1 with TRBJ1-1; possible D gene TRBD1, 6 bases. V lost 6 bases to trimming and J lost 1 base, with 9 bases between them. CDR3 length: 13 residues. Germline lookup yields CDR1 MNHNS and CDR2 SASEGT.

J is TRBJ2-1 and V is TRBV7-2; 12 bases match TRBD2. From germline, CDR1 is SGHTA and CDR2 FQGNSA. This CDR3 is built from 16 residues. V was pared by 2 bases and J by 6 bases, with 5 bases of the junction left unmatched. The CDR3 loop reads CASSLLPGLAGNEQFF. The CDR3 DNA follows: TGTGCCAGCAGCTTATTACCGGGACTAGCGGGCAATGAGCAGTTCTTC.

The V call is TRBV13, the J call TRBJ2-1; D is ambiguous. Germline CDR1 is PRHDT and CDR2 is FYEKMQ (reference sequence). The CDR3 spans 15 residues. The V end was cut by 1 base, the J end by 3 bases, with 10 bases between. The CDR3 DNA reads TGTGCCAGCAGCTTAGCGGTTGGGGTCTACAATGAGCAGTTCTTC. It yields the protein CASSLAVGVYNEQFF.

This chain uses TRBV9 with TRBJ1-1; no clear D gene. CDR3 size: 15 residues. Trimming took 0 bases from V and 2 from J, leaving 11 bases between them. Per germline, CDR1 SGDLS and CDR2 YYNGEE. This CDR3 reads CASSVGRAGNTEAFF. CDR3 nucleotides: TGTGCCAGCAGCGTAGGCCGGGCCGGAAACACTGAAGCTTTCTTT.

The chain uses TRBV7-9 and TRBJ2-1; possibly TRBD2 for D (5 bases). V lost 5 bases and J lost 6, with 11 bases in between. The CDR3 runs 13 residues. Germline-derived CDR1 and CDR2 are SEHNR and FQNEAQ (reference sequence). DNA of the CDR3: TGTGCCAGCAGCCCTGGACTTAGCAATGAGCAGTTCTTC. Protein sequence: CASSPGLSNEQFF. Based on the CDR3 plus reference TRBV7-9 and TRBJ2-1, the full variable domain is DTGVSQNPRHKITKRGQNVTFRCDPISEHNRLYWYRQTLGQGPEFLTYFQNEAQLEKSRLLSDRFSAERPKGSFSTLEIQRTEQGDSAMYLCASSPGLSNEQFFGPGTRLTVL.

V and J are TRBV27 and TRBJ1-2, with D possibly being TRBD1 (6 bases). V lost 5 bases to trimming and J lost 7 bases, with 17 bases between them. CDR3 size: 14 residues. Germline-derived CDR1 and CDR2 are MNHEY and SMNVEV (reference sequence). The CDR3 nucleotides are TGTGCCAGCAGTCAATGGGGGCGGGAGGTTGGCTACACCTTC. Its protein product is CASSQWGREVGYTF.

This clone appeared a few times. The chain employs TRBV20-1 and TRBJ2-3; no reliable D call. Germline-derived CDR1 and CDR2 are DFQATT and SNEGSKA (reference sequence). The CDR3 runs 10 residues. V was clipped by 6 bases and J by 4 bases, with 5 bases between them. The CDR3 nucleotides are TGCAGTGCCTTCCCAGATACGCAGTATTTT. This sequence encodes CSAFPDTQYF.

The genes are TRBV29-1 and TRBJ2-7; 7 bases are a match to TRBD1. The germline V gene has CDR1 SQVTM and CDR2 ANQGSEA. This CDR3 has 12 amino acids. V lost 6 bases to trimming and J lost 3 bases; unmatched junction nucleotides: 5. The CDR3 loop is CSVTGQVYEQYF. The DNA for the CDR3 is TGCAGCGTCACAGGACAGGTCTACGAGCAGTACTTC.

The V call is TRBV6-1, the J call TRBJ2-1; possibly TRBD1 for D (5 bases). CDR1 and CDR2 from the germline V gene are MNHNS and SASEGT. The CDR3 covers 15 residues. The germline V and J ends were trimmed by 4 bases and 4 bases, with 14 bases remaining between them. The DNA for the CDR3 is TGTGCCAGCAGTGCGGTCAGGGTAGGGTACAATGAGCAGTTCTTC. This sequence encodes CASSAVRVGYNEQFF.

This clone has at least ten counts. Distinct nucleotide sequences in the sample also encode this CDR3. The chain uses TRBV5-4 and TRBJ2-1; D remains unclear. CDR1 is SGHNT, CDR2 YYREEE, per germline (reference sequence). V lost 1 base and J lost 9, with 8 bases in between. This CDR3 has 12 residues. CDR3 loop: CASSLRMSEQFF. The CDR3 bases are TGTGCCAGCAGCTTGCGTATGAGTGAGCAGTTCTTC.

About this clone: The same CDR3 also results from other DNA sequences found in this sample. This sequence joins TRBV5-1 and TRBJ2-3; no clear D. The CDR3 runs to 14 residues. Germline loops: CDR1 SGHRS, CDR2 YFSETQ. Trimming left V 0 bases short and J 1 base short, with 6 bases between. The CDR3 is CASSLDQGTDTQYF. The CDR3 nucleotides read TGCGCCAGCAGCTTGGATCAGGGCACAGATACGCAGTATTTT.

This sequence joins TRBV7-6 and TRBJ2-5; D tentatively reads TRBD1 or TRBD2 (5 bases each). Germline V gene lookup returns CDR1 SGHVS and CDR2 FNYEAQ. CDR3 length: 15 residues. Trimming pared 1 base from V and 4 bases from J, leaving 13 bases between. The CDR3 loop is CASSLDGGRGETQYF. CDR3 DNA: TGTGCCAGCAGCTTAGATGGAGGAAGGGGAGAGACCCAGTACTTC.

This clone was seen only a few times. The chain combines TRBV5-1 with TRBJ2-1, with 9 bases matching TRBD2. The length of the CDR3 is 15 residues. J gave up 4 bases and V 4 bases, and 6 bases lay outside the gene matches. The germline gives CDR1 SGHRS, CDR2 YFSETQ. CDR3 coding DNA: TGCGCCAGCAGCCAAGCTAGCGGGACGTACAATGAGCAGTTCTTC. This codes for CASSQASGTYNEQFF.

The V and J genes are TRBV5-5 and TRBJ2-2; D is undetermined. V was trimmed by 0 bases and J by 7 bases, leaving 7 bases between them. Per the germline V gene, CDR1 is SGHKS and CDR2 is YYEKEE (reference sequence). The CDR3 spans 13 residues. CDR3 sequence: CASSLVGFGELFF. DNA for the CDR3: TGTGCCAGCAGCTTGGTGGGTTTCGGGGAGCTGTTTTTT.

This chain connects TRBV18 to TRBJ1-1; D remains unclear. Germline CDR1 is KGHSH and CDR2 is LQKENI. The germline V and J ends were trimmed by 1 base and 5 bases, with 14 bases remaining between them. The CDR3 runs to 15 residues. The chain's CDR3 is CASSPRVGSGTEAFF. The CDR3 DNA reads as TGTGCCAGCTCACCACGGGTGGGTAGCGGGACTGAAGCTTTCTTT.